The entry that follows covers one T cell receptor beta chain sequence. Its antigen is still unknown. Base qualities are not recorded, but no much larger clone differs from it by a single base. From the cysteine through the phenylalanine, the CDR3 covers 13 amino acids. Just the 39-base CDR3 DNA is kept, in frame starting at base 1. CDR1 and CDR2 were assigned from the germline V gene as SGHAT and FQNNGV. At the junction V is shortened by 5 bases and J by 6 bases, with 14 bases in between. This entry belongs to a study of blood T cell repertoires in COVID-19 (TCRdb year 2020). Turning to the overall study: Collaborator samples came from the United States, Italy and Spain and covered acute and convalescent phases of COVID-19. The prospective study material was composed of cDNA or gDNA derived from T cells, B-cell-depleted T cells, or PBMCs. Subjects who had been exposed to COVID-19, were actively infected with it, or had recovered from it provided the deeply sampled blood TCRbeta repertoires that made up the dataset. The repertoires were released in a freely available public database meant as a resource for research on the immune response to SARS-CoV-2. The samples were drawn from two sources: the first 160 participants of the ongoing ImmuneRACE study, and some 1,300 subjects contributed by 6 global collaborators. The sample metadata nearly always contained a de-identified subject ID, COVID-19 status, age in years and sex. Where available, HLA class I and class II types were obtained from metadata supplied by the sample provider rather than from assay-based typing.

TCRbeta CDR3 regions were amplified from genomic DNA using the immunoSEQ Assay, a bias-controlled multiplex PCR. The authors' analysis ran thus. The number of nucleated cells in each sample was estimated by amplification of reference gene primers within the assay. Sequence reads were collapsed and filtered to measure the absolute abundance of every unique TCRbeta CDR3 rearrangement. Productive Simpson clonality was computed per sample as the square root of Simpson's diversity index over productive rearrangements. Held by TCRdb, this immuneACCESS table contains in-frame sequences only and omits some clones. Under half of the omission traces to an unresolved V gene where checked; the cause of the rest is unknown. V, J and clone size derive from that table, while D and trimming were established from the DNA sequence. This sample comprises 50,000 to 70,000 clones, 88% of them detected only once. The ten largest clones capture about 4.9% of the sample.

Overall results and qualifications from the work: How much clinical and demographic metadata was included differed by source and by participant, and the metadata was provided uncurated.

Each collaborating institution followed its own protocols to collect whole blood in K2EDTA tubes. Collaborator samples were shipped for TCRbeta analysis as frozen whole blood, isolated PBMCs, or DNA extracted from either sample type. The sequencing input was peripheral blood. The rearranged segments are TRBV11-2 and TRBJ2-7, and perhaps TRBD1 as D gene, on 5 matching bases. The TCR comes from a man in his sixties with acute or convalescent COVID-19. The sequenced DNA: TGTGCCAGCAGCCGAACAGGTGAAGTCGAGCAGTACTTC. Translated, this gives CASSRTGEVEQYF.